The 29 T cell receptor beta chains listed next were all sequenced from one sample in a study of blood T cell repertoires in COVID-19. Sequencing used immunoSEQ multiplex PCR; TCRdb keeps in-frame clones, though not all of them. Of hundreds of thousands of clones listed, roughly three quarters were seen once; the top ten hold under 4.5%. Sequenced sample: peripheral blood. These TCRs come from a woman in her 40s with active or convalescent COVID-19.

CDR3: CASSESRGDRNGYTF. CDR3 nucleotides: TGTGCCAGCAGTGAAAGCAGGGGTGACAGAAATGGCTACACCTTC. This chain connects TRBV2 to TRBJ1-2; D is possibly TRBD1 (6 bases). The CDR3 is 15 residues long. Trimming cost V 2 bases and J 6 bases, with 16 bases left between them. From germline, CDR1 is SNHLY and CDR2 FYNNEI.

The chain carries TRBV5-1 and TRBJ2-1, with 7 bases aligning to TRBD1. The CDR3 extends over 14 amino acids. Trimming removed 4 bases from V and 9 bases from J; junction bases left unmatched: 10. Looked up from germline, CDR1 is SGHRS and CDR2 is YFSETQ. This CDR3 is CASSQSGTVSEQFF. CDR3 DNA: TGCGCCAGCAGCCAATCCGGGACAGTAAGTGAGCAGTTCTTC. Together with reference TRBV5-1 and TRBJ2-1, the CDR3 gives the full variable domain: KAGVTQTPRYLIKTRGQQVTLSCSPISGHRSVSWYQQTPGQGLQFLFEYFSETQRNKGNFPGRFSGRQFSNSRSEMNVSTLELGDSALYLCASSQSGTVSEQFFGPGTRLTVL.

J is TRBJ2-2 and V is TRBV7-6; D is perhaps TRBD1 (6 bases). CDR1 SGHVS and CDR2 FNYEAQ come from the germline V gene. The CDR3 covers 18 residues. The V end was cut by 6 bases, the J end by 0 bases, with 20 bases between. CDR3 sequence (DNA): TGTGCCAGCAGTCGACGCCCGACAGGACCCGCGAACACCGGGGAGCTGTTTTTT. Its protein product is CASSRRPTGPANTGELFF. The full variable domain, with the rest looked up from reference TRBV7-6 and TRBJ2-2, is GAGVSQSPRYKVTKRGQDVALRCDPISGHVSLYWYRQALGQGPEFLTYFNYEAQQDKSGLPNDRFSAERPEGSISTLTIQRTEQRDSAMYRCASSRRPTGPANTGELFFGEGSRLTVL.

This chain connects TRBV19 to TRBJ1-2; 8 bases are shared with TRBD1. The CDR3 extends over 15 amino acids. The V gene end was trimmed by 5 bases and the J gene end by 7 bases; junction bases not matched to a gene: 12. Looked up from germline, CDR1 is LNHDA and CDR2 is SQIVND (reference sequence). CDR3 loop: CASSPRQGAPSGYTF. Here the CDR3 DNA reads TGTGCCAGTAGTCCCCGGCAGGGGGCCCCCTCTGGCTACACCTTC.

This clone was recorded a few times. This chain joins TRBV2 and TRBJ1-4; maybe TRBD1 (6 bases). The CDR3 runs to 15 residues. The germline V and J ends were trimmed by 4 bases and 8 bases, with 17 bases remaining between them. Germline V gene sequence: CDR1 SNHLY, CDR2 FYNNEI. This CDR3 reads CASSGRQANIEKLFF. CDR3 coding DNA: TGTGCCAGCAGTGGAAGACAGGCAAATATCGAAAAACTGTTTTTT.

This chain connects TRBV7-9 to TRBJ2-2; 10 nucleotides match TRBD1. After removal of 3 bases from V and 3 bases from J, the junction contained 4 bases not matched to a gene. CDR1 is SEHNR, CDR2 FQNEAQ, per germline (reference sequence). CDR3 length: 16 residues. CDR3 in DNA: TGTGCCAGCAGCTTTCCCGGGACAGGGGACACCGGGGAGCTGTTTTTT. Amino acid sequence: CASSFPGTGDTGELFF. Drawing the rest from reference TRBV7-9 and TRBJ2-2, the complete variable domain is DTGVSQNPRHKITKRGQNVTFRCDPISEHNRLYWYRQTLGQGPEFLTYFQNEAQLEKSRLLSDRFSAERPKGSFSTLEIQRTEQGDSAMYLCASSFPGTGDTGELFFGEGSRLTVL.

This sequence joins TRBV15 and TRBJ1-1; 8 nucleotides agree with TRBD1. There are 17 residues in the CDR3. From germline, CDR1 is LNHNV and CDR2 YYDKDF (reference sequence). V was clipped by 1 base and J by 2 bases; unmatched bases: 9. CDR3 bases: TGTGCCACCAGCAGAGGGGGAGGCGGACAGGGAAACACTGAAGCTTTCTTT. This encodes CATSRGGGGQGNTEAFF.

The count of this clone is one. The gene calls are TRBV6-4 and TRBJ2-1; D is unresolved. The CDR3 loop spans 13 amino acids. The V gene's germline CDR1 is MRHNA and CDR2 SNTAGT. V lost 2 bases to trimming and J lost 5 bases, with 7 bases between them. This chain's CDR3 is CASSDQANNEQFF. The CDR3 bases are TGTGCCAGCAGTGACCAGGCAAACAATGAGCAGTTCTTC.

The rearrangement joins TRBV5-1 to TRBJ1-6; D possibly corresponds to TRBD1 (6 bases). This CDR3 comprises 15 residues. The ends were cut back, 5 bases at V and 9 bases at J, with 18 bases in the middle. Germline CDR1 SGHRS, CDR2 YFSETQ. For the CDR3, the DNA is TGCGCCAGCAGGAATCAACAGGGTCAAGGTTCACCCCTCCACTTT. It is translated as CASRNQQGQGSPLHF.

The rearrangement links TRBV29-1 to TRBJ2-3; 10 bases map to TRBD2. From germline, CDR1 is SQVTM and CDR2 ANQGSEA. Unmatched junction bases numbered 7, after V lost 8 bases and J lost 5 bases. CDR3 size: 13 residues. DNA of the CDR3: TGCAGCTTTAGCGGGGGGCCGGGAGATACGCAGTATTTT. This gives the protein CSFSGGPGDTQYF.

The chain is built from TRBV5-4 and TRBJ1-4; 8 bases line up with TRBD1. There are 14 residues in the CDR3. V dropped 4 bases and J dropped 8; count of bases not matched to a gene: 7. From germline, CDR1 is SGHNT and CDR2 YYREEE (reference sequence). This chain's CDR3 is CASSPDRVGEKLFF. Here the CDR3 DNA reads TGTGCCAGCAGCCCGGACAGGGTCGGGGAAAAACTGTTTTTT.

There are a few counts of this clone. The chain uses TRBV5-1 and TRBJ2-3, with 10 nucleotides matching TRBD2. The CDR3 contains 18 residues. Germline values: CDR1 SGHRS, CDR2 YFSETQ. J lost 1 base, V lost 4 bases, and 12 bases had no gene match. DNA of the CDR3: TGCGCCAGCAGCCGACTAGATACCGGGACTAGCGGCACAGATACGCAGTATTTT. This codes for CASSRLDTGTSGTDTQYF.

This clone was detected a few times. This CDR3 reads CASSSGTVGELFF. CDR3 coding DNA: TGTGCCAGCAGCTCTGGGACTGTCGGGGAGCTGTTTTTT. The gene calls are TRBV5-6 and TRBJ2-2; possible D gene TRBD2, 6 bases. Deletions cut 3 bases from V and 7 bases from J, with 10 bases between. CDR1 and CDR2 from the germline V gene are SGHDT and YYEEEE. CDR3 length: 13 residues.

This clone was observed a few times. This chain uses TRBV12-3 or TRBV12-4 with TRBJ1-5, with D unclear. V was pared by 3 bases and J by 7 bases, with 10 bases between. The CDR3 spans 13 residues. The CDR3, as DNA: TGTGCCAGCAGTTTGTCACGAGAACAGCCCCAGCATTTT. This codes for CASSLSREQPQHF.

J is TRBJ1-3 and V is TRBV15, with a tentative D call TRBD1 (6 bases). V shed 2 bases and J shed 2 bases, with 16 bases lying between them. From germline, CDR1 is LNHNV and CDR2 YYDKDF (reference sequence). CDR3 length: 17 residues. The CDR3 loop reads CATSRTSRGAAGNTIYF. As DNA, the CDR3 is TGTGCCACCAGCAGAACCTCGCGGGGGGCTGCTGGAAACACCATATATTTT. Together with reference TRBV15 and TRBJ1-3, the CDR3 gives the full variable domain: DAMVIQNPRYQVTQFGKPVTLSCSQTLNHNVMYWYQQKSSQAPKLLFHYYDKDFNNEADTPDNFQSRRPNTSFCFLDIRSPGLGDTAMYLCATSRTSRGAAGNTIYFGEGSWLTVV.

V and J are TRBV29-1 and TRBJ1-1; 7 bases line up with TRBD1. Germline V gene data show CDR1 as SQVTM and CDR2 as ANQGSEA. The CDR3 consists of 14 residues. V shed 7 bases, J shed 6 bases, and the junction held 14 bases outside the gene matches. In nucleotides, the CDR3 is TGCAGCGCTGGAAGACAGGGTCGAGAGGCTGAAGCTTTCTTT. The encoded protein is CSAGRQGREAEAFF.

The V call is TRBV12-3 or TRBV12-4, the J call TRBJ2-1; 10 bases agree with TRBD2. With 2 bases clipped from V and 8 bases from J, the junction kept 0 bases outside the gene matches. This CDR3 region has 13 residues. The CDR3 loop reads CASSLTSGDEQFF. The CDR3 region has the DNA TGTGCCAGCAGTTTAACTAGCGGGGATGAGCAGTTCTTC.

The chain employs TRBV7-9 and TRBJ1-6; D ambiguous. V lost 1 base, J lost 6 bases, and 10 bases lay in between. CDR1 and CDR2 (germline): SEHNR, FQNEAQ (reference sequence). CDR3 length equals 15 residues. The CDR3 loop reads CASSLGGTSNSPLHF. CDR3 coding DNA: TGTGCCAGCAGCTTAGGTGGCACCTCTAATTCACCCCTCCACTTT.

The chain couples TRBV14 to TRBJ1-1, with D unresolved. Germline CDR1 is SGHDN and CDR2 is FVKESK. The germline V and J ends were trimmed by 1 base and 5 bases, with 14 bases remaining between them. The CDR3 loop spans 15 amino acids. CDR3 sequence (DNA): TGTGCCAGCAGCCAAGCGGGGAGAGGGTGGACTGAAGCTTTCTTT. This sequence encodes CASSQAGRGWTEAFF.

This clone was seen only a few times. This sequence joins TRBV24-1 and TRBJ2-1, with unresolved D. The CDR3 is made up of 13 amino acids. Germline values: CDR1 KGHDR, CDR2 SFDVKD. V dropped 9 bases and J dropped 6 bases, with 14 bases sitting between them. For the CDR3, the DNA is TGTGCCACCGGTACTCAAGCCACCAATGAGCAGTTCTTC. Amino acid sequence: CATGTQATNEQFF.

V gene TRBV5-4 combines with J gene TRBJ1-6; the D gene is possibly TRBD1 (5 bases). The CDR3 spans 15 residues. The V and J ends lost 0 bases and 10 bases respectively, with 14 bases between them. Germline V gene data show CDR1 as SGHNT and CDR2 as YYREEE (reference sequence). The CDR3 protein is CASSLGQKLDSPLHF. The CDR3, as DNA: TGTGCCAGCAGCTTGGGACAGAAATTGGACTCACCCCTCCACTTT.

CDR3 sequence reads: CASSLAGQEGVETQYF. The CDR3 region has the DNA TGCGCCAGCAGCCTGGCCGGACAGGAGGGGGTTGAGACCCAGTACTTC. This sequence joins TRBV5-1 and TRBJ2-5; D perhaps matches TRBD1 (7 bases). The CDR3 contains 16 residues. V lost 4 bases and J 5 bases, leaving 21 bases between the germline ends. Germline values: CDR1 SGHRS, CDR2 YFSETQ.

This chain joins TRBV5-1 and TRBJ1-3, with 7 bases lining up with TRBD1. CDR1 is SGHRS and CDR2 is YFSETQ in the germline V gene. The CDR3 is made up of 14 amino acids. With V trimmed by 2 bases and J by 7 bases, 6 bases remained unmatched. CDR3 loop: CASSLTGEGNTIYF. The CDR3 coding sequence is TGCGCCAGCAGCTTAACAGGGGAAGGTAACACCATATATTTT.

V gene TRBV28 combines with J gene TRBJ1-6; 7 bases align to TRBD1. The CDR3 is 15 residues long. Germline V gene sequence: CDR1 MDHEN, CDR2 SYDVKM. Unmatched junction bases numbered 7, after V lost 6 bases and J lost 5 bases. CDR3 residues: CASRAGTEHNSPLHF. The CDR3 coding sequence is TGTGCCAGCAGAGCAGGGACAGAACATAATTCACCCCTCCACTTT.

The chain combines TRBV28 with TRBJ1-6, with D possibly being TRBD1 (5 bases). The germline V gene has CDR1 MDHEN and CDR2 SYDVKM. Trimming took off 10 bases at V and 3 bases at J, with 10 bases between the two ends. The CDR3 has 13 amino acids. For the CDR3, the DNA is TGTGCCACCCGACAGAACTATAATTCACCCCTCCACTTT. Translating gives CATRQNYNSPLHF.

J is TRBJ1-1 and V is TRBV9, with a possible D match to TRBD1 (6 bases). Germline loops: CDR1 SGDLS, CDR2 YYNGEE. This CDR3 spans 14 amino acids. Trimming removed 0 bases from V and 6 bases from J, with 12 bases in between. The CDR3 is CASSVVREGAEAFF. The CDR3 DNA is TGTGCCAGCAGCGTAGTCAGGGAGGGGGCTGAAGCTTTCTTT.

The chain carries TRBV4-2 and TRBJ1-2, with D possibly being TRBD1 (6 bases). There are 15 residues in the CDR3. Trimming stripped 0 bases from V and 7 bases from J, with 15 bases between. Germline V gene sequence: CDR1 LGHNA, CDR2 YNFKEQ. DNA of the CDR3: TGTGCCAGCAGCCAAGAGATGTCAGGGGCGGTTGGCTACACCTTC. This encodes CASSQEMSGAVGYTF.

A few counts support this clone. At one boundary the junction diverges from the germline segment, which might be a read error. The rearrangement joins TRBV15 to TRBJ1-2; 10 nucleotides agree with TRBD1. Germline-derived CDR1 and CDR2 are LNHNV and YYDKDF (reference sequence). CDR3 length: 13 amino acids. The CDR3 DNA reads TGTGCCACCAGCAGAGGACAGGGGGCCCGTCAGCCTTTC. It codes for CATSRGQGARQPF.

The chain couples TRBV30 to TRBJ1-3; possibly TRBD1 for D (5 bases). CDR3 size: 14 residues. V gave up 2 bases and J gave up 4 bases, with 12 bases separating them. Germline CDR1 reads GTSNPN; CDR2 reads SVGIG (reference sequence). The CDR3 DNA reads as TGTGCCTGGAGTTCGCGGGGGGACGGAAACACCATATATTTT. Its translation: CAWSSRGDGNTIYF.